This T cell receptor beta chain is drawn from a study of blood T cell repertoires in COVID-19. Overall study: Sources were T cells, B-cell-depleted T cells, or PBMCs; the material itself was cDNA or gDNA.

Per the original data handling: Cell counts per sample came from amplifying reference gene primers. Sequencing used immunoSEQ multiplex PCR; TCRdb keeps in-frame clones, though not all of them. The V and J calls and clone size come from that table; D and trimming were worked out from the DNA. The sample consists of around 150,000 clones, 70% to 80% of them appearing once. Germline loops: CDR1 SEHNR, CDR2 FQNEAQ (reference sequence). V lost 0 bases, J lost 3 bases, and 14 bases lay in between. This CDR3 region has 16 residues. The chain links TRBV7-9 to TRBJ1-1; D possibly corresponds to TRBD1 (5 bases). This receptor was identified in a man aged 60-69 years with acute or convalescent COVID-19. What was sequenced was peripheral blood. This CDR3 reads CASSLAEGWMDTEAFF. CDR3 DNA: TGTGCCAGCAGCTTAGCGGAGGGGTGGATGGACACTGAAGCTTTCTTT. The full variable domain, rest sourced from reference TRBV7-9 and TRBJ1-1, is DTGVSQNPRHKITKRGQNVTFRCDPISEHNRLYWYRQTLGQGPEFLTYFQNEAQLEKSRLLSDRFSAERPKGSFSTLEIQRTEQGDSAMYLCASSLAEGWMDTEAFFGQGTRLTVV.